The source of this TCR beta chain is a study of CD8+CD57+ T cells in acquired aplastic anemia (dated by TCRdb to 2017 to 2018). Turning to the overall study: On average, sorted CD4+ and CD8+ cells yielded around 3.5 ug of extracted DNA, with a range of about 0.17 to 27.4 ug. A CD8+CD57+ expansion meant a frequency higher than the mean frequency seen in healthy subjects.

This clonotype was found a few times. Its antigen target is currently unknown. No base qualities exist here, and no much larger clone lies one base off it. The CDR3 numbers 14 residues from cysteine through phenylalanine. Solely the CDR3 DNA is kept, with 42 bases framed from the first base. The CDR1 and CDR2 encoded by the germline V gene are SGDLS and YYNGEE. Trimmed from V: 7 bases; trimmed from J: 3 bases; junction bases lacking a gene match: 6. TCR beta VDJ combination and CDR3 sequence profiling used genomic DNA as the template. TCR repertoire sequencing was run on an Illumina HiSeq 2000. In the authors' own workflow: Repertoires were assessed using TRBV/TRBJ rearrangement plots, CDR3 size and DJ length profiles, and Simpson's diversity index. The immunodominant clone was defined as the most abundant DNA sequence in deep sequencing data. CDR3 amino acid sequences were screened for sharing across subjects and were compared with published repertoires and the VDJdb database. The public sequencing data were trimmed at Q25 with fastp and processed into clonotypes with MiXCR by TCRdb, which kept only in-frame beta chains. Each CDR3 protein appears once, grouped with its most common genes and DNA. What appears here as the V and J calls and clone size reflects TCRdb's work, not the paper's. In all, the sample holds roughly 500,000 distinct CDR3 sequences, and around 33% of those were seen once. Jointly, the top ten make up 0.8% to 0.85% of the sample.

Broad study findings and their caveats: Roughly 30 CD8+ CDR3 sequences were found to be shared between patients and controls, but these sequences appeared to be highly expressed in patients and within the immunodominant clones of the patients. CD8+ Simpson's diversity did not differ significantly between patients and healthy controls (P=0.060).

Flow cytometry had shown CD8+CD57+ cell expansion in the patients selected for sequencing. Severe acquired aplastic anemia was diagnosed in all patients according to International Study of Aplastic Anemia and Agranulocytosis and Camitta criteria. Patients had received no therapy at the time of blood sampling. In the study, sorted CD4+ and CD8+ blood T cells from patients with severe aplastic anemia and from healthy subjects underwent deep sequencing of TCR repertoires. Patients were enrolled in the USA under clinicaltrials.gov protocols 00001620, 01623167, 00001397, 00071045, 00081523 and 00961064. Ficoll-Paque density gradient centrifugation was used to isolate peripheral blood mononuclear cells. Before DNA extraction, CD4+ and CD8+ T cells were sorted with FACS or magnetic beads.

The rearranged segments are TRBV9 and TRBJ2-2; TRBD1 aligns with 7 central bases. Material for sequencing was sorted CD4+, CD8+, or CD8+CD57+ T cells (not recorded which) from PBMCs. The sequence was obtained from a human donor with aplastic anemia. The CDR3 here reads CASGGQSDTGELFF. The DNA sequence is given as TGTGCCAGCGGGGGACAGTCGGACACCGGGGAGCTGTTTTTT.